The clone carrying this TCR beta chain was recorded at least ten times. Its antigen is not known. This entry belongs to a study of molecular identifiers for immune sequencing clone quantification. Regarding the study as a whole: Clone sizes that are highly expanded could be underestimated when identical TCR molecules share a barcode.

The CDR3 is made up of 11 amino acids. The V gene end was trimmed by 7 bases and the J gene end by 6 bases; junction bases not matched to a gene: 2. Germline assignment: CDR1 SQVTM and CDR2 ANQGSEA. RNA fractions of 10%, 30% or 50% and roughly 17,000 to 1,100,000 sorted cells were the source of naive CD8 libraries. Using a CD8+CD4-CCR7+CD45RA+ phenotype, naive CD8 T cells were sorted. Methods described previously, with TCR primers listed, were used for bulk TCR libraries. TCRdb analysed the PCR reads with MiXCR anew, one entry per CDR3 protein. The sample shows 50,000 to 65,000 distinct CDR3 sequences, approximately 25% of them seen only once.

The chain recombines TRBV29-1 with TRBJ2-2; TRBD2 agrees at 7 bases. The receptor was derived from a human donor in good health. Some libraries in this study had Jurkat cell RNA spiked in. Input material: naive CD8+ T cells from blood, with Jurkat cell RNA spiked in. Subset described: FACS-sorted CD8+CD4-CCR7+CD45RA+ naive T cells. CDR3 nucleotide sequence: TGCAGCGCCCGGGGGGCCGGGGAGCTGTTTTTT. Its protein is CSARGAGELFF.